Sequencing of this T cell receptor (beta chain) was carried out in a study of T cells in tuberculosis. V gave up 3 bases and J gave up 5 bases; unmatched junction bases: 6. The germline CDR1 and CDR2 sequences are MNHGY and SVAAGI. The CDR3 totals 14 residues. Each clinical donor contributed on average roughly 100,000 T cells from unsorted cryopreserved PBMC. Notes on this clone: Its antigen is not identified.

The data were produced by immunoSEQ multiplex PCR, yet TCRdb's version contains in-frame clones alone and is incomplete. The sample records 25,000 to 40,000 clones, 92% being singletons. Findings of the study overall: Active tuberculosis cases were adults; controls were adolescents.

The sample consisted of PBMCs. The TCR sequence derives from a donor between 5 and 29 years old with latent tuberculosis or without tuberculosis infection. Some clones in this sample may be carry-over from other donors' samples. J is TRBJ2-5 and V is TRBV6-9, with 7 bases fitting TRBD1. The CDR3 sequence is CASSYSDRPETQYF. CDR3 in DNA: TGTGCCAGCAGTTACTCGGACAGGCCCGAGACCCAGTACTTC.